The 10 T cell receptor beta chains below were found in one sample sequenced in a study of T-cell memory formation after mild COVID-19. A single record per CDR3 protein comes from TCRdb applying MiXCR to the 5' RACE reads. Of over 300,000 distinct CDR3 sequences in the sample, 20% to 25% were seen once. The sample consisted of PBMCs or a T cell subset sorted from them (not recorded which). The receptors were sampled from a man in his late teens or twenties who had mild COVID-19 (a few samples of this study predate the infection). Cell type and time point are not known.

CDR3 DNA: TGTGCCACCAGTGCCCAACTTGGGGCCCAAGAGACCCAGTACTTC. It translates to CATSAQLGAQETQYF. This chain links TRBV24-1 with TRBJ2-5, with TRBD1 as a possible D gene (5 bases). The germline V gene encodes CDR1 KGHDR and CDR2 SFDVKD. The CDR3 extends over 15 amino acids. V shed 5 bases and J shed 1 base, with 13 bases lying between them.

This clonotype came up a few times. J is TRBJ2-1 and V is TRBV5-6; D is undetermined. The V end was cut by 0 bases, the J end by 6 bases, with 13 bases between. From germline, CDR1 is SGHDT and CDR2 YYEEEE. The CDR3 is 15 residues long. CDR3 in amino acids: CASSLAFRVANEQFF. The CDR3 DNA is TGTGCCAGCAGCTTGGCTTTTAGGGTCGCCAATGAGCAGTTCTTC.

The CDR3 DNA reads TGTGCCAGTAGTCAACAGCTGATCACAGATACGCAGTATTTT. Its translation is CASSQQLITDTQYF. The chain joins TRBV19 to TRBJ2-3; D is unresolved. V shed 5 bases and J shed 2 bases, with 11 bases lying between them. Looked up from germline, CDR1 is LNHDA and CDR2 is SQIVND (reference sequence). This CDR3 contains 14 residues.

The V and J genes are TRBV27 and TRBJ1-2; the D is unclear. The CDR3 covers 14 residues. Germline V gives CDR1 MNHEY, CDR2 SMNVEV (reference sequence). The V and J ends lost 3 bases and 8 bases respectively, with 16 bases between them. The chain's CDR3 is CASSFRQPRYGYTF. CDR3 nucleotides: TGTGCCAGCAGTTTCCGGCAGCCCCGATACGGCTACACCTTC.

The gene calls are TRBV12-3 or TRBV12-4 and TRBJ2-1; D is possibly TRBD2 (7 bases). V gave up 5 bases and J gave up 9 bases, with 17 bases separating them. This CDR3 spans 14 amino acids. The CDR3: CASSQVGGPGEQFF. For the CDR3, the DNA is TGTGCCAGCAGTCAAGTGGGGGGGCCAGGTGAGCAGTTCTTC.

This rearrangement joins TRBV12-3 or TRBV12-4 to TRBJ1-5; D possibly corresponds to TRBD1 (5 bases). The CDR3 runs 14 residues. V lost 7 bases and J lost 2, with 12 bases in between. CDR3 protein: CASMPRGGNQPQHF. The CDR3 DNA follows: TGTGCCAGCATGCCCCGGGGGGGCAATCAGCCCCAGCATTTT.

The V gene is TRBV10-1, the J gene TRBJ2-2, with a weak D call TRBD2 (5 bases). V lost 7 bases and J lost 4, with 13 bases in between. Germline V gives CDR1 WNHNN, CDR2 SYGVQD (reference sequence). The CDR3 runs 14 residues. The CDR3: CASNGGSRTGELFF. In DNA, the CDR3 is TGCGCCAGCAATGGAGGTTCGCGCACCGGGGAGCTGTTTTTT.

This clonotype has only a few counts. The chain carries TRBV7-9 and TRBJ2-2; no reliable D call. The CDR3 runs 12 residues. V was shortened by 5 bases and J by 6 bases, with 7 bases between the two germline ends. Per the germline V gene, CDR1 is SEHNR and CDR2 is FQNEAQ (reference sequence). In nucleotides, the CDR3 is TGTGCCAGCAGCCGGTCCCCCGGGGAGCTGTTTTTT. Translating gives CASSRSPGELFF.

This clonotype came up a few times. CDR3 bases: TGTGCCATCAAGGGTCAGCATAATTCACCCCTCCACTTT. Translation: CAIKGQHNSPLHF. The rearrangement uses TRBV10-3 and TRBJ1-6; D unresolved. The ends were cut back, 7 bases at V and 5 bases at J, with 9 bases in the middle. CDR3 length: 13 amino acids. Per the germline V gene, CDR1 is ENHRY and CDR2 is SYGVKD.

This clonotype was found a few times. This rearrangement joins TRBV9 to TRBJ1-2; D gene ambiguous. CDR1 is SGDLS and CDR2 is YYNGEE in the germline V gene. CDR3 length: 14 amino acids. V was pared by 4 bases and J by 2 bases, with 12 bases between. The CDR3 coding sequence is TGTGCCAGCAGCCCCGTCACAGCCAACTATGGCTACACCTTC. Its translation: CASSPVTANYGYTF.